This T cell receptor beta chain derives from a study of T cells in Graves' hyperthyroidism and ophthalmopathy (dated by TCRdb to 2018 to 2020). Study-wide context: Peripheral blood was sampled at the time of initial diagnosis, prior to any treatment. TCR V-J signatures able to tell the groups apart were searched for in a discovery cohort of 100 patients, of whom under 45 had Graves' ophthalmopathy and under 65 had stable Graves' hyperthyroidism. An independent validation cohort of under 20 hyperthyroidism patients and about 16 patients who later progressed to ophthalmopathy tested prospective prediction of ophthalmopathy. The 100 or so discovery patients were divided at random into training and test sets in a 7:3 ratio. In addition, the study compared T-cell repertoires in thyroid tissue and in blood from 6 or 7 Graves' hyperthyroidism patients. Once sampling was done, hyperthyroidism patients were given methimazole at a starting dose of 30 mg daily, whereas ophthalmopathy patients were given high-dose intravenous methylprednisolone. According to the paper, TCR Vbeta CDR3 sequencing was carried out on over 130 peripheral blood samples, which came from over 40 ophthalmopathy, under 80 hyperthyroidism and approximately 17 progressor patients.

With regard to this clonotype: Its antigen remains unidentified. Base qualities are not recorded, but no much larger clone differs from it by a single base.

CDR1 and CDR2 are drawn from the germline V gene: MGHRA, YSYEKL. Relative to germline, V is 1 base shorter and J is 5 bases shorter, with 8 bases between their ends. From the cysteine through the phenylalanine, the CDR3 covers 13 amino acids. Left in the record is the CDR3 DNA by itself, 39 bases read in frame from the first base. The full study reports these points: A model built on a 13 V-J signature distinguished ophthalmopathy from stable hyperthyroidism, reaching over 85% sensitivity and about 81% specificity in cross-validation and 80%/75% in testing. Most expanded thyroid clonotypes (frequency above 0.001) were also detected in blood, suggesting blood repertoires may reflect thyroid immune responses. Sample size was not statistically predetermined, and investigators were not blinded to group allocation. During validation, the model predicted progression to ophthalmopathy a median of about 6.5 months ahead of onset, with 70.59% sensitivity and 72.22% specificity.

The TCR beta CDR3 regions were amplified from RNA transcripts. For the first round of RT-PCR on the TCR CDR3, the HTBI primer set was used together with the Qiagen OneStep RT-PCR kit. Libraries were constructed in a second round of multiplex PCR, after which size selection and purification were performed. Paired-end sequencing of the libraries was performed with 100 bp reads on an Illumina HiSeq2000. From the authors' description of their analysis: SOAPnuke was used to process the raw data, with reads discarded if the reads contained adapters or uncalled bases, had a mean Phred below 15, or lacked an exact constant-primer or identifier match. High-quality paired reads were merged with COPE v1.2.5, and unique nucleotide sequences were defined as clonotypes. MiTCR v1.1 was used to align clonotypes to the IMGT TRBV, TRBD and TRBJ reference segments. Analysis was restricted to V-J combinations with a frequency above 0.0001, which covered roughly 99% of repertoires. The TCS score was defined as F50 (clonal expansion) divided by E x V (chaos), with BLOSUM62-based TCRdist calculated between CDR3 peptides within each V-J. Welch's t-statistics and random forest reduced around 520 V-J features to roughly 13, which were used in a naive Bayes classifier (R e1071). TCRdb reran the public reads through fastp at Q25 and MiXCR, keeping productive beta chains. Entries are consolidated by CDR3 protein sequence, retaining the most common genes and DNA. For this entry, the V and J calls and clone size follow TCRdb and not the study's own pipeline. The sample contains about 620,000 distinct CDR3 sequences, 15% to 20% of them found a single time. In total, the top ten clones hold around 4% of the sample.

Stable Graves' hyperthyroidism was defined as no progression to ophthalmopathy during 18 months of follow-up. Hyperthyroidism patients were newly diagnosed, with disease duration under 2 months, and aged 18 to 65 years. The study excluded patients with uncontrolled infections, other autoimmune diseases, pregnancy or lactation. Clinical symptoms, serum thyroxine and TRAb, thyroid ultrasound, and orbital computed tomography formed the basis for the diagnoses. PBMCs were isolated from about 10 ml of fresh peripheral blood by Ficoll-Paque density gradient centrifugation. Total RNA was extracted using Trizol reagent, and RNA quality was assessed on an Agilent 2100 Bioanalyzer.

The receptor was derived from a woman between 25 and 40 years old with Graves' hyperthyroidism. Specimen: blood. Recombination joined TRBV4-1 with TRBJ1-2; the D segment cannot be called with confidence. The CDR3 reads CASSQGVGYGYTF. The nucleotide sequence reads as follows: TGCGCCAGCAGCCAAGGGGTAGGATATGGCTACACCTTC.